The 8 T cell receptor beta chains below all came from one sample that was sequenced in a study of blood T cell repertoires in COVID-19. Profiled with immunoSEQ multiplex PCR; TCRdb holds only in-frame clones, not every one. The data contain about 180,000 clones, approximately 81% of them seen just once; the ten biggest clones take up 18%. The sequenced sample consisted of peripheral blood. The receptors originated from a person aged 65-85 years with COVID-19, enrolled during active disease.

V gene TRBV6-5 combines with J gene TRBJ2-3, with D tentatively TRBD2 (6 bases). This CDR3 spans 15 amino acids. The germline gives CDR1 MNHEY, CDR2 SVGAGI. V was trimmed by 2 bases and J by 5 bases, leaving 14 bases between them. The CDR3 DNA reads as TGTGCCAGCAGTTACCAGGGCCGGCGGGGAGATACGCAGTATTTT. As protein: CASSYQGRRGDTQYF.

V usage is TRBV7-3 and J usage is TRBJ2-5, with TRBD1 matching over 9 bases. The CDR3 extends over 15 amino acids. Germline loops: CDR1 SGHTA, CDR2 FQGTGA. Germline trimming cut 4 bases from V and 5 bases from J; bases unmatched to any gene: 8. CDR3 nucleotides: TGTGCCAGCAGCTCAAAGGGACAGGGTAGGGAGACCCAGTACTTC. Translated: CASSSKGQGRETQYF. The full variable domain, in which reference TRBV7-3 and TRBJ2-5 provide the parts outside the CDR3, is GAGVSQTPSNKVTEKGKYVELRCDPISGHTALYWYRQSLGQGPEFLIYFQGTGAADDSGLPNDRFFAVRPEGSVSTLKIQRTERGDSAVYLCASSSKGQGRETQYFGPGTRLLVL.

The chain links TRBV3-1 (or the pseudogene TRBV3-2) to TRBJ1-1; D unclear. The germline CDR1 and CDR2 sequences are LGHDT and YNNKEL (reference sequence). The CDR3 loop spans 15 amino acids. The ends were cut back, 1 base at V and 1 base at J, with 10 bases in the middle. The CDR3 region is CASSQAQSTNTEAFF. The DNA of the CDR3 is TGTGCCAGCAGCCAAGCTCAGTCCACGAACACTGAAGCTTTCTTT.

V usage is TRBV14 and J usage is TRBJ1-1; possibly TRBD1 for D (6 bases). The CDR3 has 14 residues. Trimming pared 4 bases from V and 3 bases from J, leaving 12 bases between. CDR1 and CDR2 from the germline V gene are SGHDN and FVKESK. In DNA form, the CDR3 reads TGTGCCAGCAGCCGGAAACAGGGTTACACTGAAGCTTTCTTT. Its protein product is CASSRKQGYTEAFF.

This CDR3 reads CASSLRRGNSYQPQHF. In DNA form, the CDR3 reads TGTGCCAGCAGTTTACGACGAGGGAACAGCTATCAGCCCCAGCATTTT. The chain uses TRBV28 and TRBJ1-5, with D unclear. The CDR3 consists of 16 residues. The V gene lost 2 bases and the J gene lost 5 bases, with 16 bases spanning the gap. Germline V gene sequence: CDR1 MDHEN, CDR2 SYDVKM.

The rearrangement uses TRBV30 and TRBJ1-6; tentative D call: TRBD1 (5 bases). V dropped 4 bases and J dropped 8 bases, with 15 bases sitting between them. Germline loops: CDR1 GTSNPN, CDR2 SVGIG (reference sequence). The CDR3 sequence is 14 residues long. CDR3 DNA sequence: TGTGCCTGGAAAAACGGGGGGTTGGATTCACCCCTCCACTTT. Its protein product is CAWKNGGLDSPLHF.

The CDR3 nucleotides read TGTGCCAGTAGTCCCGGGATTGGCCTTTCTGTCTATGGCTACACCTTC. It specifies CASSPGIGLSVYGYTF. The chain recombines TRBV19 with TRBJ1-2; D gene ambiguous. The germline V gene encodes CDR1 LNHDA and CDR2 SQIVND (reference sequence). The CDR3 loop spans 16 amino acids. V was cut by 5 bases and J by 4 bases, with 20 bases left in between.

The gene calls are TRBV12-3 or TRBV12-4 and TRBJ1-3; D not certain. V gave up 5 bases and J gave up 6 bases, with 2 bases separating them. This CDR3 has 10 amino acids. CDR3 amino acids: CASSQNTIYF. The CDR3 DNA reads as TGTGCCAGCAGTCAAAACACCATATATTTT.